This T cell receptor (beta chain) emerged from a study of T cells in Graves' hyperthyroidism and ophthalmopathy. General study findings and limits: The model anticipated ophthalmopathy a median approximately 6.7 months pre-onset.

Template material for amplifying TCR beta CDR3 regions consisted of RNA transcripts. The TCR CDR3 first-round RT-PCR relied on the HTBI primer set. TCRdb itself ran the multiplex PCR reads through MiXCR, one entry per CDR3 protein. This table holds 700,000 to 950,000 distinct CDR3 sequences, about a third found once. It was uncontrolled infection, other autoimmune disease, pregnancy or lactation that excluded patients. This CDR3 is built from 14 residues. CDR1 and CDR2 (germline): SGHRS, YFSETQ. Worth noting for this clonotype: Its target is unknown. The germline gene is not matched at one end of the junction; a read error may be the cause.

Sequenced: blood. The clonotype originates from a woman aged 40 to 50 with Graves' hyperthyroidism. This chain links TRBV5-1 with TRBJ1-1; unclear D gene. This CDR3 reads CASSSAGAYNEASF. The CDR3, as DNA: TGCGCCAGCAGTTCTGCGGGCGCCTACAATGAAGCTTCCTTT.